Sequencing of this TCR beta chain was carried out in a study of tissue T cells after allogeneic stem cell transplantation. Profiled with immunoSEQ multiplex PCR; TCRdb holds only in-frame clones, not every one. The data contain 42,000 or so clones, 80% to 95% of them seen just once; the ten biggest clones take up 3.8%. This CDR3 comprises 14 residues. V was trimmed by 5 bases and J by 2 bases, leaving 13 bases between them. Per germline, CDR1 SGHAT and CDR2 FQNNGV. The sequence came from a woman aged 35 to 70 who later had graft-versus-host disease after an allogeneic stem cell transplant. The starting material was blood, obtained before transplantation. This chain connects TRBV11-2 to TRBJ2-7, with D maybe TRBD2 (6 bases). Here the CDR3 reads CASSRSSVTYEQYF. In DNA, the CDR3 is TGTGCCAGCAGCAGGTCTAGCGTAACCTACGAGCAGTACTTC. The full variable domain, with the rest looked up from reference TRBV11-2 and TRBJ2-7, is EAGVAQSPRYKIIEKRQSVAFWCNPISGHATLYWYQQILGQGPKLLIQFQNNGVVDDSQLPKDRFSAERLKGVDSTLKIQPAKLEDSAVYLCASSRSSVTYEQYFGPGTRLTVT.